Following are 14 T cell receptor beta chains from one sample sequenced in a study of Ad26.COV2.S vaccination and SARS-CoV-2 variants. Assay: immunoSEQ multiplex PCR; the TCRdb copy retains only in-frame clones and omits some. The table has some 180,000 clones, 87% seen once; the top ten hold around 6.3%. The starting material was peripheral blood, obtained after recovery from COVID-19. The receptors here all came from a human donor who had recovered from COVID-19.

This clone was seen just once. The chain carries TRBV6-5 and TRBJ2-1; D is uncertain. Germline assignment: CDR1 MNHEY and CDR2 SVGAGI. The CDR3 has 15 residues. Between the trimmed V and J ends, which lost 7 bases and 2 bases, there was a span of 15 bases. The CDR3, as DNA: TGTGCCAGCAAGCCCGAGGTGGTGGCCTACAATGAGCAGTTCTTC. Translation: CASKPEVVAYNEQFF.

The J gene is TRBJ2-1, the V gene TRBV6-5, with 10 bases aligning to TRBD1. The junction had 3 bases not matched to a gene; V was cut back by 5 bases and J by 8 bases. The CDR3 extends over 13 amino acids. CDR1 MNHEY and CDR2 SVGAGI come from the germline V gene. This CDR3 reads CASSIGQGDEQFF. Here the CDR3 DNA reads TGTGCCAGCAGTATAGGACAGGGGGATGAGCAGTTCTTC.

V and J are TRBV19 and TRBJ1-1; 7 positions agree with TRBD1. The CDR3 consists of 14 residues. After removal of 6 bases from V and 6 bases from J, the junction contained 10 bases not matched to a gene. CDR1 LNHDA and CDR2 SQIVND come from the germline V gene (reference sequence). The CDR3 is CASRPGQAVSEAFF. CDR3 nucleotide sequence: TGTGCCAGTAGACCCGGACAGGCTGTCTCTGAAGCTTTCTTT.

This chain uses TRBV10-1 with TRBJ2-7; 9 bases align to TRBD1. V gave up 4 bases and J gave up 7 bases; unmatched junction bases: 17. The CDR3 is 17 amino acids. Germline V gives CDR1 WNHNN, CDR2 SYGVQD (reference sequence). Written as DNA, the CDR3 is TGCGCCAGCAGTGGATCCCCCCTTCACAGGGGGCCGGGGGAGCAGTACTTC. Translating gives CASSGSPLHRGPGEQYF.

J is TRBJ1-3 and V is TRBV12-3 or TRBV12-4; TRBD1 aligns across 8 bases. CDR3 length: 13 amino acids. The junction had 8 bases not matched to a gene; V was cut back by 7 bases and J by 9 bases. The CDR3, as DNA: TGTGCCAGCAATGTACAGGGGGTAGGCACCATATATTTT. Translation gives CASNVQGVGTIYF.

The rearrangement links TRBV7-2 to TRBJ2-3; 11 bases agree with TRBD2. The CDR3 is 14 amino acids. CDR1 and CDR2 from the germline V gene are SGHTA and FQGNSA. After removal of 1 base from V and 6 bases from J, the junction contained 0 bases not matched to a gene. For the CDR3, the DNA is TGTGCCAGCAGCTTAGGGACTAGCGGGGATACGCAGTATTTT. Its translation: CASSLGTSGDTQYF.

The sample holds a few counts of this clone. The sample contains more than one DNA sequence encoding this CDR3. This chain links TRBV6-1 with TRBJ1-5; D gene ambiguous. V shed 1 base and J shed 6 bases, with 13 bases lying between them. The CDR3 spans 15 residues. Germline V gene sequence: CDR1 MNHNS, CDR2 SASEGT. CDR3 sequence: CASSEEDRAGQPQHF. For the CDR3, the DNA is TGTGCCAGCAGTGAAGAGGATAGGGCGGGTCAGCCCCAGCATTTT.

J is TRBJ2-1 and V is TRBV5-4; D unresolved. The CDR3 extends over 12 amino acids. The V gene lost 0 bases and the J gene lost 12 bases, with 10 bases spanning the gap. CDR1 and CDR2 (germline): SGHNT, YYREEE (reference sequence). CDR3 nucleotides: TGTGCCAGCAGCTTGGTGGCCTCCAGGCAGTTCTTC. It translates to CASSLVASRQFF.

The rearrangement uses TRBV9 and TRBJ2-1; D assignment may be TRBD1 or TRBD2 (5 bases each). The CDR3 is 16 residues long. Germline CDR1 SGDLS, CDR2 YYNGEE. V gave up 0 bases and J gave up 3 bases, with 13 bases separating them. CDR3: CASSVAPGTVYNEQFF. As DNA, the CDR3 is TGTGCCAGCAGCGTAGCCCCGGGGACCGTCTACAATGAGCAGTTCTTC.

V is TRBV5-4 and J is TRBJ2-7, with a weak D call TRBD1 (6 bases). Germline V gene lookup returns CDR1 SGHNT and CDR2 YYREEE (reference sequence). The CDR3 loop spans 15 amino acids. With 3 bases removed from V and 0 bases from J, the gap between germline ends came to 13 bases. As DNA, the CDR3 is TGTGCCAGCAGCTCCCGGGACAACCCCTCCTACGAGCAGTACTTC. It translates to CASSSRDNPSYEQYF.

The chain recombines TRBV7-9 with TRBJ2-5; TRBD1 matches 8 bases. Germline lookup yields CDR1 SEHNR and CDR2 FQNEAQ (reference sequence). CDR3 size: 16 residues. V lost 5 bases, J lost 2 bases, and 10 bases stayed unmatched. The CDR3, as DNA: TGTGCCAGCAGCCTTATTCGCAGGGGGCAACAAGAGACCCAGTACTTC. Protein: CASSLIRRGQQETQYF.

This clone was counted a few times. This chain connects TRBV11-3 to TRBJ2-1, with TRBD2 matching 11 bases. J gave up 3 bases and V 0 bases, and 1 base lay outside the gene matches. The CDR3 runs 16 residues. CDR1 and CDR2 from the germline V gene are SGHNT and YENEEA. This CDR3 is CASSLDGTSGYNEQFF. In DNA, the CDR3 is TGTGCCAGCAGCTTAGATGGGACTAGCGGCTACAATGAGCAGTTCTTC.

The gene calls are TRBV7-8 and TRBJ2-2; D remains unclear. Trimming shortened V by 1 base and J by 2 bases, and 11 bases separated the two germline ends. Looked up from germline, CDR1 is SGHVS and CDR2 is FQNEAQ. There are 16 residues in the CDR3. CDR3 sequence reads: CASSLEFSVNTGELFF. The CDR3 DNA sequence: TGTGCCAGCAGCTTAGAATTTTCAGTTAACACCGGGGAGCTGTTTTTT.

The chain joins TRBV6-5 to TRBJ1-2; TRBD1 matches at 10 bases. The CDR3 is 13 residues long. Germline CDR1 is MNHEY and CDR2 is SVGAGI. J gave up 6 bases and V 6 bases, and 4 bases lay outside the gene matches. The CDR3 here is CASRGTGADGYTF. The CDR3 DNA sequence: TGTGCCAGCAGGGGGACAGGGGCGGATGGCTACACCTTC.